Below are 10 T cell receptor beta chains sequenced from a single sample in a study of blood T cells in healthy people across ages. The authors ran a second PCR of 7 to 11 cycles using a sample-barcoded 5' primer and a J-beta primer mix. TCRdb fed the 5' RACE reads into MiXCR, producing one record per CDR3 protein. In the table there are about 640,000 distinct CDR3 sequences, around 54% of which are singletons. Sample: blood. The receptors originated from a man aged 55 to 70 in good health.

This sequence joins TRBV20-1 and TRBJ1-2, with TRBD1 as a possible D gene (5 bases). Trimming removed 6 bases at V and 8 bases at J, with 19 bases between. The germline V gene encodes CDR1 DFQATT and CDR2 SNEGSKA (reference sequence). This CDR3 spans 13 amino acids. The CDR3 bases are TGCAGTGCCTCCGGGACGTCTGACTTGGGCTACACCTTC. Residues: CSASGTSDLGYTF.

The V gene is TRBV10-2, the J gene TRBJ2-1; D not resolved. The V end lost 3 bases, the J end lost 6 bases, and 15 bases lay between the germline ends. This CDR3 contains 15 residues. Germline V gene sequence: CDR1 WSHSY, CDR2 SAAADI. The CDR3, as DNA: TGCGCCAGCAGTGATGGCCCATCAACCGCCAATGAGCAGTTCTTC. Its protein product is CASSDGPSTANEQFF.

This chain uses TRBV27 with TRBJ1-2, with D possibly matching TRBD1 (6 bases). Trimming took off 5 bases at V and 7 bases at J, with 17 bases between the two ends. The CDR3 is 14 residues long. Looked up from germline, CDR1 is MNHEY and CDR2 is SMNVEV (reference sequence). CDR3 DNA: TGTGCCAGCAGTGTAGCCGGCCAGGGGATTGGCTACACCTTC. Encoded protein: CASSVAGQGIGYTF.

There are a few counts of this clonotype. The chain is built from TRBV6-2 or TRBV6-3 and TRBJ2-1; 7 bases agree with TRBD2. CDR3 length: 15 residues. The V segment lost 9 bases and the J segment 4 bases; nucleotides outside the gene matches: 12. The germline V gene has CDR1 MNHEY and CDR2 SVGEGT. For the CDR3, the DNA is TGTGCCAGGACGGGGAGGGACTGGGAGTACAATGAGCAGTTCTTC. Translated, it gives CARTGRDWEYNEQFF.

V is TRBV27 and J is TRBJ2-1; 10 nucleotides align to TRBD2. With 5 bases clipped from V and 7 bases from J, the junction kept 11 bases outside the gene matches. CDR3 length equals 16 residues. CDR1 is MNHEY, CDR2 SMNVEV, per germline (reference sequence). CDR3 loop: CASSPIRLAGANEQFF. CDR3 coding DNA: TGTGCCAGCAGTCCCATTAGGCTAGCGGGGGCGAATGAGCAGTTCTTC.

The CDR3 DNA reads TGCAGCATCAGGACTAGCGGGGCAAATGAGCAGTTCTTC. Its protein is CSIRTSGANEQFF. The chain joins TRBV29-1 to TRBJ2-1, with 12 bases that match TRBD2. Unmatched junction bases numbered 6, after V lost 8 bases and J lost 7 bases. The CDR3 is made up of 13 amino acids. The V gene's germline CDR1 is SQVTM and CDR2 ANQGSEA.

V gene TRBV10-2 combines with J gene TRBJ2-1, with 12 bases identical to TRBD2. This CDR3 has 14 amino acids. The junction had 5 bases not matched to a gene; V was cut back by 7 bases and J by 7 bases. Germline V gene data show CDR1 as WSHSY and CDR2 as SAAADI. The DNA of the CDR3 is TGCGCCAGCAAACTAGCGGGGGGCCTGAATGAGCAGTTCTTC. This sequence encodes CASKLAGGLNEQFF.

This clonotype was counted a few times. The chain couples TRBV4-2 to TRBJ2-3; 10 bases are shared with TRBD2. Per the germline V gene, CDR1 is LGHNA and CDR2 is YNFKEQ. The V and J ends lost 3 bases and 0 bases, in that order; junction bases with no gene match: 3. The CDR3 spans 16 residues. The CDR3: CASSQSGGASTDTQYF. CDR3 DNA: TGTGCCAGCAGCCAGAGCGGGGGGGCTAGCACAGATACGCAGTATTTT.

On this clonotype itself: Its ends do not fully match the called genes, so a read error is possible. CDR3: CSASEGAFSGADVLTF. CDR3 sequence (DNA): TGCAGTGCTAGTGAGGGGGCCTTCTCTGGGGCCGACGTCCTGACTTTC. The rearrangement joins TRBV20-1 to TRBJ2-6, with 7 bases that match TRBD1. The CDR3 spans 16 residues. Germline lookup yields CDR1 DFQATT and CDR2 SNEGSKA (reference sequence).

In this sample, this clonotype turned up a few times. The rearrangement joins TRBV9 to TRBJ2-3; a possible D gene is TRBD2 (7 bases). The CDR3 is 14 amino acids. Per the germline V gene, CDR1 is SGDLS and CDR2 is YYNGEE. Trimming left V 0 bases short and J 8 bases short, with 13 bases between. The CDR3 loop is CASSVEGGGSTQYF. The CDR3 DNA reads as TGTGCCAGCAGCGTAGAAGGGGGGGGTAGTACGCAGTATTTT.